Included here is one T cell receptor beta chain sequence, with context. Using RNA transcripts as the source, TCR beta CDR3 regions were amplified. Researchers ran a first-round RT-PCR on the TCR CDR3 using the HTBI primer set. Each CDR3 protein is one row after TCRdb ran MiXCR on the multiplex PCR reads. This table holds roughly 660,000 distinct CDR3 sequences, roughly 17% found once. This sample stems from a study of T cells in Graves' hyperthyroidism and ophthalmopathy. Absence of ophthalmopathy progression within 18 months defined stable Graves' hyperthyroidism. In patients aged 18 to 65, hyperthyroidism was newly diagnosed, with duration under 2 months. There are 16 residues in the CDR3. The germline V and J ends were trimmed by 2 bases and 7 bases, with 20 bases remaining between them. CDR1 and CDR2 (germline): LGHDT, YNNKEL (reference sequence).

The sequenced sample consisted of blood. This clonotype was sampled from a man aged 50-59 years with Graves' hyperthyroidism. V gene TRBV3-1 combines with J gene TRBJ1-2, with D possibly matching TRBD1 (5 bases). The CDR3 is CASSQTRGKESFGYTF. In DNA form, the CDR3 reads TGTGCCAGCAGCCAAACGAGGGGCAAGGAGTCATTTGGCTACACCTTC.